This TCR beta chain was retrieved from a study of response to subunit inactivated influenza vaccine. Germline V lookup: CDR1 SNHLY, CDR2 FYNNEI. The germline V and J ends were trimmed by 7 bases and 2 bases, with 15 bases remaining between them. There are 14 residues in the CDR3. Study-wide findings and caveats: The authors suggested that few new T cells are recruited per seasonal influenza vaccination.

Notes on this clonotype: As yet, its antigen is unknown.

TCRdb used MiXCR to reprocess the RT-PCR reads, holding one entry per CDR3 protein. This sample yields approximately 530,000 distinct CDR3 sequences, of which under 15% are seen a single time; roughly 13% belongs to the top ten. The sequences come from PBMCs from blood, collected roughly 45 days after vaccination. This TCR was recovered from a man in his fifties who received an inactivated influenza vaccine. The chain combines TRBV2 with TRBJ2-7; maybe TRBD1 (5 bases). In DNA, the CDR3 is TGTGCCAGCAAAGGGGCAGGGTCCACCTACGAGCAGTACTTC. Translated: CASKGAGSTYEQYF.